Detailed here is one T cell receptor beta chain. Its antigen is not known. TCRdb re-derived calls from the reads in MiXCR, one entry per CDR3 protein. The sample records about 71,000 distinct CDR3 sequences, roughly 20% being singletons. Germline V gene lookup returns CDR1 MNHEY and CDR2 SMNVEV (reference sequence). The CDR3 extends over 12 amino acids. V gave up 6 bases and J gave up 9 bases, with 12 bases separating them. The source of the sample is a study of T cell repertoires in cytomegalovirus infection. For the study at large: HLA-B-restricted CMV epitopes that are well studied, plus recently identified HLA-C-restricted ones, were used by the study. Carrying CMV and the relevant HLA type showed in public TCR beta signatures.

Study results and limitations: Ex vivo, HLA-C-restricted CMV-specific TCR beta clonotypes prevailed over the rest of the response. People with CMV and the relevant HLA were identified by cumulative public TCR beta family frequency.

The specimen was CD8+ T cells from cultured PBMCs, collected from culture after CMV antigen stimulation. The clonotype originates from a human donor in good health (CMV status not recorded). Some clones in this sample may be carry-over from other donors' samples. The chain links TRBV27 to TRBJ2-1; perhaps TRBD1 as D (5 bases). CDR3 sequence reads: CASRRPQGEQFF. CDR3 DNA: TGTGCCAGCAGGCGTCCCCAGGGTGAGCAGTTCTTC.